This T cell receptor (beta chain) was captured by sequencing in a study of blood T cell repertoires in COVID-19. Overall study: Samples representing acute and convalescent COVID-19 were sourced from the United States, Italy and Spain. PBMCs, B-cell-depleted T cells, or T cells provided the cDNA or gDNA that made up the material.

Remarks on this clone: The same CDR3 also results from other DNA sequences found in this sample.

V dropped 4 bases and J dropped 0; count of bases not matched to a gene: 5. The germline gives CDR1 SGHRS, CDR2 YFSETQ. This CDR3 spans 16 amino acids. In the authors' workflow: Estimates of nucleated cell counts were drawn from the amplification of reference gene primers. Clones were read by immunoSEQ multiplex PCR, and TCRdb kept only the in-frame ones, dropping some. V and J calls and clone size are copied from that table; D and trimming were computed from the DNA. The sample has around 170,000 clones, about 80% seen once; the top ten hold 13% to 15%. The V gene is TRBV5-1, the J gene TRBJ2-2; 8 positions agree with TRBD2. The sample taken for sequencing was peripheral blood. The sequence derives from a man aged 25 to 40 with active or convalescent COVID-19. The CDR3 sequence is CASSLGTRANTGELFF. The CDR3 nucleotides are TGCGCCAGCAGCCTGGGGACTAGGGCGAACACCGGGGAGCTGTTTTTT.